This TCR beta chain derives from a study of T cells in localized non-small cell lung cancer. On this clone itself: Its specificity is not known.

CDR3 length: 13 residues. Looked up from germline, CDR1 is LNHDA and CDR2 is SQIVND (reference sequence). V was cut by 3 bases and J by 4 bases, with 9 bases left in between. The protocol was immunoSEQ multiplex PCR, while the TCRdb copy is restricted to in-frame clones and leaves out a portion. The sample lists 33,000 or so clones, approximately 80% occurring once. Study findings and constraints: Longer overall survival was seen with higher T cell density measured in blood. Out of the top 100 tumor clones, a median around 50 were seen in adjacent lung.

The chain uses TRBV19 and TRBJ1-2; the D is unclear. The starting material was peripheral blood, obtained before any cancer treatment. The sequence was obtained from a male donor aged 60 or older with stage III squamous cell lung carcinoma. CDR3 nucleotides: TGTGCCAGTAGTATGCCAGGCGGCTATGGCTACACCTTC. Translating it yields CASSMPGGYGYTF.